This T cell receptor (beta chain) was observed in a study of CD4 T cells in relation to SARS-CoV-2 and coronaviruses. Clones were sequenced by immunoSEQ multiplex PCR, and TCRdb holds only the in-frame ones, with some missing. The data hold about 60,000 clones, with around 93% observed a single time. Before the COVID-19 pandemic, during about 2011-2019, CD4+ T cells were taken from unexposed donors. CDR3 length equals 16 residues. V was pared by 1 base and J by 4 bases, with 11 bases between. Germline V lookup: CDR1 LGHDT, CDR2 YNNKEL (reference sequence). This receptor was identified in a human donor in good health. Input material: naive CD4+ T cells from PBMCs. Subset reported: naive CD4+ T cells isolated by negative enrichment. The chain is built from TRBV3-1 (or the pseudogene TRBV3-2) and TRBJ1-6, with D perhaps matching TRBD1 (5 bases). This CDR3 reads CASSQAQAQYNSPLHF. CDR3 nucleotides: TGTGCCAGCAGCCAAGCACAGGCTCAATATAATTCACCCCTCCACTTT.